A single sample gave rise to the 23 T cell receptor beta chains below, sequenced in a study of T cell responses to AZD1222 COVID-19 vaccine (dated by TCRdb to about 2021). Library prep was done by the immunoSEQ multiplex PCR assay. The table was pulled from immuneACCESS by TCRdb, which kept in-frame rearrangements only. Such tables lose some clones; where checked, under half of the loss comes from unresolved V genes, and the rest has no known cause. This sample lists about 35,000 clones; around 86% were detected once. More than 9.5% of the sample is taken by the ten largest. Explained via the paper, the time point label denotes: about 28 days (+/-7) after the second vaccine dose. This specimen was peripheral blood, taken 28 days after the second AZD1222 dose. The receptor source for this set is an adult who received the AZD1222 COVID-19 vaccine.

The CDR3 is CASTMGGGSSTGELFF. In DNA form, the CDR3 reads TGTGCCAGCACCATGGGGGGGGGCTCTAGCACCGGGGAGCTGTTTTTT. This sequence joins TRBV5-4 and TRBJ2-2, with a weak D call TRBD2 (7 bases). This CDR3 contains 16 residues. The germline V gene encodes CDR1 SGHNT and CDR2 YYREEE (reference sequence). Trimming pared 6 bases from V and 4 bases from J, leaving 19 bases between.

This clone appeared a few times. The chain employs TRBV10-1 and TRBJ2-3, with 7 bases aligning to TRBD1. Germline trimming cut 5 bases from V and 3 bases from J; bases unmatched to any gene: 5. The CDR3 has 14 amino acids. Germline values: CDR1 WNHNN, CDR2 SYGVQD (reference sequence). The CDR3 region is CASSRDSPTDTQYF. In nucleotides, the CDR3 is TGCGCCAGCAGTCGGGACAGTCCGACAGATACGCAGTATTTT.

The J gene is TRBJ2-3, the V gene TRBV4-2, with 12 nucleotides matching TRBD2. CDR3 length: 20 residues. V dropped 0 bases and J dropped 0; count of bases not matched to a gene: 10. Germline V gene sequence: CDR1 LGHNA, CDR2 YNFKEQ. CDR3 sequence: CASSQESGLAGGPSTDTQYF. The CDR3 DNA reads TGTGCCAGCAGCCAAGAATCGGGGCTAGCGGGGGGGCCGAGCACAGATACGCAGTATTTT.

The chain combines TRBV3-1 (or the pseudogene TRBV3-2) with TRBJ1-4; 7 nucleotides line up with TRBD1. CDR3 length: 14 residues. V lost 4 bases to trimming and J lost 3 bases; unmatched junction nucleotides: 2. Per the germline V gene, CDR1 is LGHDT and CDR2 is YNNKEL (reference sequence). The CDR3 DNA reads as TGTGCCAGCAGCCTTGGGACAGCTAATGAAAAACTGTTTTTT. It codes for CASSLGTANEKLFF.

J is TRBJ1-2 and V is TRBV18, with TRBD1 matching 8 bases. The junction had 6 bases not matched to a gene; V was cut back by 5 bases and J by 7 bases. This CDR3 region has 13 residues. CDR1 is KGHSH and CDR2 is LQKENI in the germline V gene. The CDR3: CASSKDRDSGYTF. CDR3 DNA: TGTGCCAGCTCAAAGGACAGGGACAGTGGCTACACCTTC.

The chain employs TRBV3-1 (or the pseudogene TRBV3-2) and TRBJ1-4; tentatively, D is TRBD1 (5 bases). Deletions cut 1 base from V and 7 bases from J, with 13 bases between. Looked up from germline, CDR1 is LGHDT and CDR2 is YNNKEL (reference sequence). This CDR3 is built from 15 residues. CDR3 region: CASSQAWGKGEKLFF. The CDR3 DNA reads as TGTGCCAGCAGCCAAGCGTGGGGGAAGGGTGAAAAACTGTTTTTT.

This clone was found a few times. The chain has TRBV6-5 and TRBJ1-1; perhaps TRBD1 as D (5 bases). The V and J ends lost 3 bases and 10 bases respectively, with 12 bases between them. Germline V lookup: CDR1 MNHEY, CDR2 SVGAGI. The CDR3 covers 12 residues. The DNA for the CDR3 is TGTGCCAGCAGTTATTCGGCAGGGAGAGCTTTCTTT. Its translation: CASSYSAGRAFF.

The V call is TRBV11-2, the J call TRBJ2-3; D is tentatively TRBD1 or TRBD2 (6 bases each). CDR1 is SGHAT, CDR2 FQNNGV, per germline. Trimming cost V 8 bases and J 1 base, with 16 bases left between them. The CDR3 has 15 residues. The CDR3 sequence: CASAPQRGGTDTQYF. The CDR3 region has the DNA TGTGCCAGCGCACCTCAGAGGGGGGGCACAGATACGCAGTATTTT.

The rearrangement uses TRBV5-4 and TRBJ1-2; 8 bases are a match to TRBD1. The CDR3 has 14 residues. With V trimmed by 0 bases and J by 8 bases, 6 bases remained unmatched. In germline, CDR1 is SGHNT, CDR2 YYREEE (reference sequence). The CDR3 region is CASSLAGGGDGYTF. For the CDR3, the DNA is TGTGCCAGCAGCTTGGCAGGGGGCGGTGACGGCTACACCTTC.

The gene calls are TRBV2 and TRBJ2-3, with D unresolved. The V end lost 8 bases, the J end lost 9 bases, and 12 bases lay between the germline ends. The CDR3 runs to 11 residues. CDR1 SNHLY and CDR2 FYNNEI come from the germline V gene. In nucleotides, the CDR3 is TGTGCCAGCTCCATAACCCGGACGCAGTATTTT. Translated, it gives CASSITRTQYF.

The CDR3 is CASSDGLAGGEQFF. For the CDR3, the DNA is TGCGCCAGCAGTGACGGTCTAGCGGGAGGTGAGCAGTTCTTC. This chain joins TRBV10-1 and TRBJ2-1, with 11 nucleotides matching TRBD2. The CDR3 loop spans 14 amino acids. V lost 3 bases and J lost 9; bases outside the gene matches: 4. Germline V gene data show CDR1 as WNHNN and CDR2 as SYGVQD (reference sequence).

The table lists this clone with a count of one. The chain employs TRBV5-1 and TRBJ2-1; weak D call: TRBD1 (6 bases). Trimming took 0 bases from V and 2 from J, leaving 9 bases between them. Per the germline V gene, CDR1 is SGHRS and CDR2 is YFSETQ. The CDR3 consists of 15 residues. Written as DNA, the CDR3 is TGCGCCAGCAGCTTGGTGCAGGGGCCCTACAATGAGCAGTTCTTC. Protein sequence: CASSLVQGPYNEQFF.

Here the CDR3 DNA reads TGTGCCAGTAGCCTATCACGGGGTCCGGGTCAGCCCCAGCATTTT. Its protein is CASSLSRGPGQPQHF. This chain uses TRBV19 with TRBJ1-5; D is uncertain. The ends were cut back, 6 bases at V and 6 bases at J, with 18 bases in the middle. This CDR3 is built from 15 residues. Germline loops: CDR1 LNHDA, CDR2 SQIVND (reference sequence).

The chain recombines TRBV15 with TRBJ1-6, with D tentatively TRBD1 (6 bases). Germline V gene data show CDR1 as LNHNV and CDR2 as YYDKDF (reference sequence). Trimming shortened V by 6 bases and J by 10 bases, and 19 bases separated the two germline ends. The CDR3 is 15 amino acids. CDR3 sequence: CATRSGGGSRSPLHF. The CDR3 nucleotides are TGTGCCACCAGATCCGGAGGGGGGTCGAGATCACCCCTCCACTTT.

The rearrangement joins TRBV27 to TRBJ1-5, with TRBD1 identical over 8 bases. This CDR3 is built from 15 residues. Germline V gene sequence: CDR1 MNHEY, CDR2 SMNVEV (reference sequence). Losses at the gene ends were 6 bases for V and 6 bases for J; bases not matched to a gene: 10. CDR3 in DNA: TGTGCCAGCAGACCGATTACAGGGGGGCTTCAGCCCCAGCATTTT. As protein: CASRPITGGLQPQHF.

This clone was observed a single time. The chain employs TRBV11-2 and TRBJ2-1, with D possibly being TRBD2 (6 bases). V dropped 1 base and J dropped 6 bases, with 13 bases sitting between them. The length of the CDR3 is 15 residues. Germline V lookup: CDR1 SGHAT, CDR2 FQNNGV. In DNA, the CDR3 is TGTGCCAGCAGCTTAGGCCTGGCGGGAATCAATGAGCAGTTCTTC. Encoded protein: CASSLGLAGINEQFF.

The rearrangement uses TRBV18 and TRBJ2-7; 11 bases map to TRBD2. Germline loops: CDR1 KGHSH, CDR2 LQKENI. The CDR3 runs to 16 residues. Trimming at V came to 3 bases and at J to 4 bases, leaving 8 bases not matched to a gene. CDR3 in DNA: TGTGCCAGCTCACCGAATACTAGCGGGAGAAAGTACGAGCAGTACTTC. This sequence encodes CASSPNTSGRKYEQYF.

The chain has TRBV7-8 and TRBJ1-2; D perhaps matches TRBD1 (5 bases). This CDR3 is built from 14 residues. Germline V gene lookup returns CDR1 SGHVS and CDR2 FQNEAQ. V was pared by 3 bases and J by 8 bases, with 16 bases between. The CDR3 sequence: CASSFSWGDRGYTF. CDR3 DNA sequence: TGTGCCAGCAGCTTTAGTTGGGGGGATCGAGGCTACACCTTC.

The chain recombines TRBV2 with TRBJ1-3; no reliable D call. The V and J ends lost 3 bases and 1 base respectively, with 7 bases between them. Germline values: CDR1 SNHLY, CDR2 FYNNEI. The CDR3 covers 14 residues. In nucleotides, the CDR3 is TGTGCCAGCAGTGAGTCGGCGTCTGGAAACACCATATATTTT. The encoded protein is CASSESASGNTIYF.

The rearrangement joins TRBV7-3 to TRBJ2-2, with 10 nucleotides matching TRBD2. The CDR3 extends over 18 amino acids. V lost 5 bases to trimming and J lost 7 bases; unmatched junction nucleotides: 16. Germline CDR1 SGHTA, CDR2 FQGTGA. The CDR3 DNA follows: TGTGCCAGCAGCCTAAGAGCTAGCGGGAGCTCCAACTACGGGGAGCTGTTTTTT. Protein: CASSLRASGSSNYGELFF.

The chain is built from TRBV3-1 (or the pseudogene TRBV3-2) and TRBJ2-5; D is ambiguous. Germline CDR1 LGHDT, CDR2 YNNKEL (reference sequence). Trimming stripped 4 bases from V and 4 bases from J, with 22 bases between. The CDR3 has 17 residues. This CDR3 reads CASSPPRPTLQGETQYF. For the CDR3, the DNA is TGTGCCAGCAGCCCCCCTCGGCCTACCCTCCAAGGAGAGACCCAGTACTTC.

The gene calls are TRBV5-3 and TRBJ2-3; D ambiguous. TRBV5-3 falls under the ORF class, with uncertain function. This CDR3 contains 12 residues. The ends were cut back, 3 bases at V and 2 bases at J, with 4 bases in the middle. This chain's CDR3 is CARSCYTDTQYF. The CDR3 region has the DNA TGTGCCAGAAGCTGTTACACAGATACGCAGTATTTT.

The chain joins TRBV7-9 to TRBJ1-1; tentatively, D is TRBD1 (6 bases). Germline CDR1 is SEHNR and CDR2 is FQNEAQ (reference sequence). The CDR3 consists of 16 residues. The V end was cut by 5 bases, the J end by 1 base, with 17 bases between. The CDR3 DNA reads as TGTGCCAGCAGCCCCCGTAACAGGGCAGGGAACACTGAAGCTTTCTTT. Protein product: CASSPRNRAGNTEAFF.